This is a list of T cell receptor beta chains from one sample in a study of beta chain features in type 1 diabetes. Profiling relied on immunoSEQ multiplex PCR, and the TCRdb table lists in-frame clones only, not all of them. Of under 300,000 clones listed, 11% are singletons. Input material: naive CD4+ T cells from blood. The receptors come from a man aged 25 to 40 with type 1 diabetes. The CDR3 runs from the conserved cysteine through the conserved F or W. Each record gives: D gene, CDR3 length, clone size, V gene, J gene, CDR3 DNA, CDR3 protein. The D gene is left open where the match is weak. For some rows the clone size is stated as once, few or many, or as a class when expanded; others skip it.

TRBD1,14,-,TRBV7-2,TRBJ1-1,TGTGCCAGCAGCTTTACAGGGGGCGTTGGCGAAGCTTTCTTT,CASSFTGGVGEAFF
TRBD2,14,-,TRBV28,TRBJ2-5,TGTGCCAGCAGGGGCGGGGGGGCCCAAGAGACCCAGTACTTC,CASRGGGAQETQYF
-,15,few,TRBV5-1,TRBJ2-5,TGCGCCAGCAGGAGAGGGGGAATAGTACAAGAGACCCAGTACTTC,CASRRGGIVQETQYF
-,15,few,TRBV30,TRBJ2-1,TGTGCCTGGACCAGGGGGGTTAGCTCCTACAATGAGCAGTTCTTC,CAWTRGVSSYNEQFF
TRBD1,13,-,TRBV27,TRBJ1-4,TGTGCCAGCAGTTCCGGGACAGGGATTAAACTGTTTTTT,CASSSGTGIKLFF
-,13,few,TRBV7-9,TRBJ2-7,TGTGCCAGCAGCTTAGTCCCGCGGTACGAGCAGTACTTC,CASSLVPRYEQYF
TRBD1,15,few,TRBV11-2,TRBJ2-3,TGTGCCAGCAGCTTTGGGACAGGGAACACAGATACGCAGTATTTT,CASSFGTGNTDTQYF
-,15,-,TRBV11-3,TRBJ2-1,TGTGCCAGCAGCTTAGAGGGCCAGGGGCACAGTGAGCAGTTCTTC,CASSLEGQGHSEQFF
-,14,-,TRBV9,TRBJ2-2,TGTGCCAGCAGCGTAGCTTATGTCACCGGGGAGCTGTTTTTT,CASSVAYVTGELFF
TRBD2,15,few,TRBV11-2,TRBJ2-5,TGTGCCAGCAGCGGACATAGCGGGGGGTTTGAGACCCAGTACTTC,CASSGHSGGFETQYF
-,16,few,TRBV7-8,TRBJ2-5,TGTGCCAGCAGCCAAGTACGGGGATCGTGGGATGAGACCCAGTACTTC,CASSQVRGSWDETQYF
TRBD2,15,-,TRBV5-4,TRBJ2-3,TGTGCCAGCAGCTTGGAACTAGCGACCACAGATACGCAGTATTTT,CASSLELATTDTQYF
TRBD1,12,few,TRBV29-1,TRBJ2-7,TGCAGCGTTGATAGGGGGCAAGGCGAGCAGTACTTC,CSVDRGQGEQYF
-,16,few,TRBV7-6,TRBJ2-1,TGTGCCAGCAGCTACGGCGGGGGCCTCTCCTACAATGAGCAGTTCTTC,CASSYGGGLSYNEQFF
TRBD1,15,few,TRBV4-1,TRBJ2-2,TGCGCCAGCAGCCTACAGGGGATCGGCACCGGGGAGCTGTTTTTT,CASSLQGIGTGELFF
-,15,-,TRBV6-6,TRBJ1-2,TGTGCCAGCAGTTACTCCGGTCAGGGAAACTATGGCTACACCTTC,CASSYSGQGNYGYTF
TRBD1,14,few,TRBV10-2,TRBJ2-7,TGCGCCAGCGCTCTTGGGACAGATAAGGACGAGCAGTACTTC,CASALGTDKDEQYF
TRBD1,14,-,TRBV7-9,TRBJ1-6,TGTGCCAGCAGCGGACAGGGGATAGGTTCACCCCTCCACTTT,CASSGQGIGSPLHF
-,15,few,TRBV4-1,TRBJ2-6,TGCGCCAGCAGCTTGACAGACTCTGGGGCCAACGTCCTGACTTTC,CASSLTDSGANVLTF
-,16,few,TRBV5-1,TRBJ2-1,TGCGCCAGCAGTCTCCCCCAAGCGGCGGCGCACAATGAGCAGTTCTTC,CASSLPQAAAHNEQFF
-,13,few,TRBV28,TRBJ1-3,TGTGCCAGCAGTCCCGGACTGGGGAACACCATATATTTT,CASSPGLGNTIYF
TRBD1,16,-,TRBV5-1,TRBJ1-5,TGCGCCAGCAGCCCGCAGGGACAGGGCATTAATCAGCCCCAGCATTTT,CASSPQGQGINQPQHF
-,14,few,TRBV5-4,TRBJ1-5,TGTGCCAGCAGCTCGGGGGGGGGAAATCAGCCCCAGCATTTT,CASSSGGGNQPQHF
-,15,-,TRBV4-1,TRBJ2-7,TGCGCCAGCAGCCAAGCCGGGACTGATGCCTACGAGCAGTACTTC,CASSQAGTDAYEQYF
TRBD2,18,-,TRBV4-3,TRBJ2-5,TGCGCCAGCAGCCAAGATCGTTATGGAACGGGGGGTCAAGAGACCCAGTACTTC,CASSQDRYGTGGQETQYF
-,13,-,TRBV5-6,TRBJ1-2,TGTGCCAGCAGCTTTCAAGCGGAGGATGGCTACACCTTC,CASSFQAEDGYTF
TRBD2,15,-,TRBV12-5,TRBJ2-1,TGTGCTAGTGGTTTGGTAGCGGGGGCTTACGATGAGCAGTTCTTC,CASGLVAGAYDEQFF
-,15,-,TRBV2,TRBJ2-1,TGTGCCAGCAGTGAAGACAGCTTCTCCTACAATGAGCAGTTCTTC,CASSEDSFSYNEQFF
TRBD1,12,-,TRBV30,TRBJ1-3,TGTGCCGAGACAGGGCCTGGAAACACCATATATTTT,CAETGPGNTIYF
TRBD1,15,few,TRBV4-3,TRBJ2-1,TGCGCCAGCAGCCAAGATTTGCCCAGGGGGCATGAGCAGTTCTTC,CASSQDLPRGHEQFF
TRBD1,13,few,TRBV30,TRBJ1-1,TGTGCCTGGAGGGACAGGGGAAGCACTGAAGCTTTCTTT,CAWRDRGSTEAFF
TRBD1,16,few,TRBV5-1,TRBJ1-1,TGCGCCAGCAGCCGGGACAGGGTCTCTCCGAACACTGAAGCTTTCTTT,CASSRDRVSPNTEAFF
-,14,few,TRBV4-2,TRBJ1-1,TGTGCCAGCAGCCAAGGATTTGTTGGGGACTCAGCTTTCTTT,CASSQGFVGDSAFF
-,13,few,TRBV10-3,TRBJ1-1,TGTGCCATCAGTGAGTCGGAGGGTTCTATGGCTTTCTTT,CAISESEGSMAFF
-,15,-,TRBV28,TRBJ1-2,TGTGCCAGCAGTTCCTTTAGAGGAGCCAACTATGGCTACACCTTC,CASSSFRGANYGYTF
TRBD2,15,-,TRBV7-2,TRBJ2-1,TGTGCCAGCAGCTTAACTAGCGGGACGCGGAATGAGCAGTTCTTC,CASSLTSGTRNEQFF
-,14,-,TRBV7-9,TRBJ1-2,TGTGCCAGCAGCCCTGGGGTGACAGGCTATGGCTACACCTTC,CASSPGVTGYGYTF
TRBD1,13,-,TRBV10-3,TRBJ2-5,TGTGCCATCAGTGGACAGGGAGCGGAGACCCAGTACTTC,CAISGQGAETQYF
TRBD2,15,few,TRBV30,TRBJ2-7,TGTGCCTGGTTCCAAGCGGGACGCATTCCCTACGAGCAGTACTTC,CAWFQAGRIPYEQYF
-,13,-,TRBV6-4,TRBJ2-7,TGTGCCAGGGAGGGCACGGGAATCTACGAGCAGTACTTC,CAREGTGIYEQYF
TRBD1,13,few,TRBV16,TRBJ2-4,TGTGCCAGCAGCCGCGTAACAGGGGACATTCAGTACTTC,CASSRVTGDIQYF